This T cell receptor beta chain was captured by sequencing in a study of blood T cell repertoires in COVID-19. Profiled with immunoSEQ multiplex PCR; TCRdb holds only in-frame clones, not every one. The sample lists approximately 200,000 clones, about 85% occurring once. Germline CDR1 LGHDT, CDR2 YNNKEL (reference sequence). CDR3 length: 13 residues. Trimming removed 2 bases at V and 5 bases at J, with 9 bases between. The V gene is TRBV3-1 (or the pseudogene TRBV3-2), the J gene TRBJ1-1; TRBD1 might be the D (5 bases). Sequencing was performed on peripheral blood. The sequence derives from a man in his 70s with acute or convalescent COVID-19. Written as DNA, the CDR3 is TGTGCCAGCAGCCAACAGGGTGGAACTGAAGCTTTCTTT. It yields the protein CASSQQGGTEAFF.